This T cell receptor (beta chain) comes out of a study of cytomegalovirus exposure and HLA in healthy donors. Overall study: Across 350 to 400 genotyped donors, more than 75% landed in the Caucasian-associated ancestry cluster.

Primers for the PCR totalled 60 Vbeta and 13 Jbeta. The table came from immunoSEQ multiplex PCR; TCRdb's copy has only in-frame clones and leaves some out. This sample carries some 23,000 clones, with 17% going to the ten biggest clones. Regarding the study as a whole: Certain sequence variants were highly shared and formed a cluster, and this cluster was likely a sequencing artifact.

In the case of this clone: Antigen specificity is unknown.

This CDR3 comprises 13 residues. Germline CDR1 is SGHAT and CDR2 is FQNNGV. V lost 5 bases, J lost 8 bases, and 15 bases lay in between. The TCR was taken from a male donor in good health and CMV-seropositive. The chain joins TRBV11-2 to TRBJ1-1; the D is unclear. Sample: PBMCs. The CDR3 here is CASSPTTLLEAFF. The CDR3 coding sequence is TGTGCCAGCAGCCCAACAACCCTACTAGAAGCTTTCTTT.